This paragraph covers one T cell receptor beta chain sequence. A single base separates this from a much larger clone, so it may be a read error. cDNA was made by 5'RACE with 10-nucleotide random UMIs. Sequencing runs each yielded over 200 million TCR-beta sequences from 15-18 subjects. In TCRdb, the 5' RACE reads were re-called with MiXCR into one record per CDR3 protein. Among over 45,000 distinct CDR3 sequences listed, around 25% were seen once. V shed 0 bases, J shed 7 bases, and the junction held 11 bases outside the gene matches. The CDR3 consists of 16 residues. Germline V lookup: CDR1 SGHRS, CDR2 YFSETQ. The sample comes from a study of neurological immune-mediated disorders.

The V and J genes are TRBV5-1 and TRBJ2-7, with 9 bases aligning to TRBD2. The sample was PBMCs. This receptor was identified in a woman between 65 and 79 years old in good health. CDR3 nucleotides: TGCGCCAGCAGCTTGGACACTAGCGGGCTCGTTGGGGAGCAGTACTTC. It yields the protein CASSLDTSGLVGEQYF.